Listed below are T cell receptor beta chains from one sample, sequenced in a study of post-analysis software for immune sequencing data. TCRdb ran MiXCR on the PCR reads and lists one entry per CDR3 protein. The sample lists approximately 150,000 distinct CDR3 sequences, roughly 31% occurring once. The sample taken for sequencing was blood. These receptor sequences come from a girl aged 5-17 years with multiple sclerosis. CDR3s leave out the opening cysteine and the closing phenylalanine or tryptophan. The order of the fields is D gene, clone size, V gene, J gene, CDR3 protein. D genes are given only for firm matches. Clone size is not always given. Where it is, it says once, few, many or a class for expanded clones.

>NA|few|TRBV6-5|NA
ASSADSTLYEQY
>TRBD1|NA|TRBV28|TRBJ1-2
ASDRRQGSGYGYT
>NA|many|TRBV4-1|TRBJ1-1
ASSQDVQGGTEAF
>NA|many|TRBV19|TRBJ2-3
ASTTGSGTQY
>NA|many|TRBV6-5|TRBJ2-7
ASSARSGSYEQY
>TRBD1|many|TRBV5-1|TRBJ1-1
ASSWGTGITEAF
>TRBD1|NA|TRBV11-2|TRBJ1-2
ASSSDYRGYGYT
>TRBD2|NA|TRBV7-6|TRBJ2-7
ATTPGVGAGGPLNEQY
>NA|many|TRBV29-1|TRBJ2-4
SVEDPAAKNIQY
>TRBD2|few|TRBV28|TRBJ2-5
ASSLEGSLAGGETQY
>TRBD2|NA|TRBV29-1|NA
SVGWGGETQY
>NA|many|TRBV12-3/TRBV12-4|TRBJ2-1
ASSFKGRGLLVKGNEQF
>NA|NA|TRBV29-1|TRBJ2-1
SVTTSYSYNEQF
>TRBD2|NA|TRBV7-9|TRBJ2-3
ASRLLTSAPGTDTQY
>TRBD2|many|TRBV12-3/TRBV12-4|TRBJ2-1
ASTGGRVGNEQF
>NA|few|TRBV20-1|TRBJ1-4
SARGPPGGVDEKLF
>NA|few|TRBV7-9|TRBJ2-7
ASSPPGAVLYEQY
>TRBD1|NA|TRBV29-1|TRBJ1-1
SVDRGEGIEAF
>NA|many|TRBV7-8|TRBJ2-7
ASSRDAAYEQY
>NA|many|TRBV7-9|TRBJ2-1
ASSLGEEQF
>NA|NA|TRBV5-5|TRBJ2-5
ARGQGYEQY
>TRBD2|NA|TRBV20-1|TRBJ2-3
SAGGALVISTDTQY
>NA|few|TRBV7-9|TRBJ2-1
ASSLLPEGSYNEQF
>TRBD2|many|TRBV5-1|TRBJ2-1
ASSSDEAGAYNEQF
>NA|many|TRBV7-9|TRBJ2-5
ASSARDNGGETQY
>TRBD2|many|TRBV7-2|TRBJ2-1
ASSRTSGRAGDEQF
>NA|NA|TRBV6-5|TRBJ2-5
ASSYQGKETQY
>NA|NA|TRBV14|TRBJ1-2
ASSQVSGGSGGYT
>TRBD2|few|TRBV19|TRBJ2-5
ASSASGKQETQY
>TRBD1|many|TRBV5-1|TRBJ2-5
ASSPRGETQY
>NA|few|TRBV28|TRBJ2-7
ASSPGPAYEQY
>NA|NA|TRBV12-3/TRBV12-4|TRBJ2-1
ASSSFLAGSTNEQF